This TCR beta chain was captured by sequencing in a study of tumor-infiltrating lymphocytes in primary liver carcinoma. The CDR3 totals 15 residues. The junction had 8 bases not matched to a gene; V was cut back by 6 bases and J by 0 bases. Joint extraction of RNA and DNA used about 17-31 mg of bulk tissue that was unsorted. Patients had primary liver carcinoma treated by surgical resection. Researchers took samples from five separate regions of each tumor. Starting from approximately 470 ng of total RNA, TCR beta cDNA was produced with a primer in the constant region. Three-round nested multiplex PCR performed with slightly modified ARM-PCR produced the TCR beta libraries. Investigators reported that the first two PCR rounds, at around 9 cycles each, used TRBV1-TRBV30 forward primers with a C-beta reverse primer. TCRdb passed the multiplex PCR reads through MiXCR, listing each CDR3 protein once. The data contain fewer than 150,000 distinct CDR3 sequences, around 62% of them singletons.

Concerning this clonotype: Likely a read error: the CDR3 ends without its conserved phenylalanine or tryptophan.

This sequence joins TRBV12-3 or TRBV12-4 and TRBJ2-7; 7 nucleotides agree with TRBD1. The specimen sequenced was liver tumor tissue from sampling region 1. The subset denotes: tumor region T1, superior pole. The TCR originated in an older woman with primary liver carcinoma and hepatitis B virus infection. The CDR3 spells CASSCDRARSYEQYS. CDR3 nucleotides: TGTGCCAGCAGCTGCGACAGGGCCCGCTCCTACGAGCAGTACTCC.